What follows is one T cell receptor beta chain and its context. Its antigen is undetermined. These data belong to a study of cytotoxic CD8 clonotypes in ibrutinib-treated CLL. About the study: The study recorded mean values of about 260,000 productive templates and under 100,000 productive rearrangements per sample. Regarding the study as a whole: Under treatment, the uncommon public clonotypes either contracted or remained stable.

Method: immunoSEQ multiplex PCR; TCRdb's copy keeps in-frame clones and lacks some. The sample carries about 300,000 clones, 65% to 85% recorded once. V dropped 2 bases and J dropped 5 bases, with 12 bases sitting between them. Germline V gene sequence: CDR1 SGHRS, CDR2 YFSETQ. The CDR3 totals 14 residues. About 2 micrograms of genomic DNA, which was extracted from cryopreserved PBMCs, served as the material used for the TCR beta libraries. The source material was PBMCs, sampled at disease progression, from a patient treated with ibrutinib. This chain joins TRBV5-1 and TRBJ2-3; D possibly corresponds to TRBD2 (5 bases). This sequence originates from a human donor with chronic lymphocytic leukemia. The CDR3 region has the DNA TGCGCCAGCAGCTTAGGCGGGCCGGGAGATACGCAGTATTTT. Translated: CASSLGGPGDTQYF. Using reference TRBV5-1 and TRBJ2-3 for the parts outside the CDR3, the full variable domain is KAGVTQTPRYLIKTRGQQVTLSCSPISGHRSVSWYQQTPGQGLQFLFEYFSETQRNKGNFPGRFSGRQFSNSRSEMNVSTLELGDSALYLCASSLGGPGDTQYFGPGTRLTVL.